The text below deals with one T cell receptor (beta chain). These data come from a study of shared T cell receptors in the human thymus. TCRdb's table, derived via immunoSEQ multiplex PCR, lists solely in-frame clones and lacks some. The sample carries about 660,000 clones, around 87% recorded once. The V segment lost 6 bases and the J segment 3 bases; nucleotides outside the gene matches: 16. Germline V gene sequence: CDR1 SGHVT, CDR2 SQSDAQ. There are 20 residues in the CDR3. This sample was shared with a second study, whose subject was human thymus T cells. This second study says: Related work found strong thymic repertoire overlap between unrelated individuals.

This rearrangement joins TRBV7-4 to TRBJ2-1, with 14 bases that match TRBD2. The sequence was obtained from a boy in the first two years of life with a congenital heart defect. The source material was thymocytes. CDR3 coding DNA: TGTGCCAGCAGACTCATAGAACCGGGACTAGCGGGGGCCTACTACAATGAGCAGTTCTTC. It encodes CASRLIEPGLAGAYYNEQFF.